This is a list of T cell receptor beta chains from one sample in a study of cytomegalovirus exposure and HLA in healthy donors. The data were produced by immunoSEQ multiplex PCR, yet TCRdb's version contains in-frame clones alone and is incomplete. The sample holds some 99,000 clones; around 81% are singletons and the top ten take around 2.1%. The sample comprised PBMCs. These receptors were taken from a woman aged 30 to 39 in good health and CMV-seronegative. Both conserved end residues are part of each CDR3. Each record gives: clone size, J gene, V gene, D gene, CDR3 DNA, CDR3 protein. The D gene is left open where the match is weak. Size tells how often a clone was seen (once, few, many) or the class of an expanded clone, and some rows leave it out.

>-|TRBJ2-3|TRBV4-1|TRBD2
TGCGCCAGCAGTCTAACTAGCGGGAAGCCAGATACGCAGTATTTT
CASSLTSGKPDTQYF
>-|TRBJ2-7|TRBV30|-
TGTGCCTGGAGTTGGGCAGCCTACGAGCAGTACTTC
CAWSWAAYEQYF
>-|TRBJ1-2|TRBV6-6|TRBD1
TGTGCCAGCAGGTCAGGACAGGCTTATGGCTACACCTTC
CASRSGQAYGYTF
>-|TRBJ1-2|TRBV5-4|TRBD1
TGTGCCAGCAGCTCACAGGGGGCGGGTGGCTACACCTTC
CASSSQGAGGYTF
>-|TRBJ2-5|TRBV5-6|TRBD1
TGTGCCAGCAGCTTGGAGGGGACAGTCGGGACCCAGTACTTC
CASSLEGTVGTQYF
>few|TRBJ2-1|TRBV28|TRBD2
TGTGCCAGCAGTTCAGGACTAGCGGGAGGCAATGAGCAGTTCTTC
CASSSGLAGGNEQFF
>-|TRBJ2-7|TRBV10-2|TRBD1
TGCGCCAGCAGTGGGGGGACAGGGGGCGCCGAGCAGTACTTC
CASSGGTGGAEQYF
>-|TRBJ2-3|TRBV12-5|-
TGTGCTAGTGGACTTGGCCAGGGGTCAGATACGCAGTATTTT
CASGLGQGSDTQYF
>-|TRBJ2-7|TRBV27|TRBD2
TGTGCCAGCAGCAGTAGCGGGAAAAGCTCCTACGAGCAGTACTTC
CASSSSGKSSYEQYF
>-|TRBJ1-5|TRBV5-6|-
TGTGCCAGCAGCTTGTGGGGTGTCCAGGGGAACCAGCCCCAGCATTTT
CASSLWGVQGNQPQHF
>-|TRBJ2-7|TRBV5-4|TRBD2
TGTGCCAGCAGCCCCCGGGGGACTAGCGGGGTCTCCTACGAGCAGTACTTC
CASSPRGTSGVSYEQYF
>-|TRBJ2-6|TRBV27|TRBD1
TGTGCCAGCAGTTTATCTAGGACAGGGGGCTCTGGGGCCAACGTCCTGACTTTC
CASSLSRTGGSGANVLTF
>-|TRBJ1-5|TRBV7-8|-
TGTGCCAGCAGCTTAGAGCGGCAGGAGGGTAGCAATCAGCCCCAGCATTTT
CASSLERQEGSNQPQHF
>-|TRBJ1-4|TRBV6-1|-
TGTGCCAGCTTTGATGGCGGGGGTAATGAAAAACTGTTTTTT
CASFDGGGNEKLFF
>once|TRBJ1-2|TRBV6-1|-
TGTGCCAGCAGTAACAACCAGGGAGGGGGTTATGGCTACACCTTC
CASSNNQGGGYGYTF
>-|TRBJ2-7|TRBV7-2|TRBD2
TGTGCCAGCAGCATAAGGGGAACACCGGGGTGGGGGGGGACCCACGAGCAGTACTTC
CASSIRGTPGWGGTHEQYF
>-|TRBJ1-3|TRBV6-5|-
TGTGCCAGCAGTTCCCCGAAGTCGCGCGGAAACACCATATATTTT
CASSSPKSRGNTIYF
>-|TRBJ2-3|TRBV7-2|-
TGTGCCAGCAGCTTCCAGAAAGCTAGAGAAAATACGCAGTATTTT
CASSFQKARENTQYF
>-|TRBJ1-2|TRBV2|TRBD1
TGTGCCAGCAGGGGACAGGGGCAGGACTATGGCTACACCTTC
CASRGQGQDYGYTF
>-|TRBJ2-1|TRBV28|-
TGTGCCAGCAGTTTAGTGGGAGGTTCGCGAGAGCAGTTCTTC
CASSLVGGSREQFF
>few|TRBJ2-1|TRBV30|TRBD2
TGTGCCTGGACCCCCGGGAGGCTAGCGGCCGCGAGCTCCTACAATGAGCAGTTCTTC
CAWTPGRLAAASSYNEQFF
>-|TRBJ1-5|TRBV27|-
TGTGCCAGCAGTTTAACGAGCAGGAACAATCAGCCCCAGCATTTT
CASSLTSRNNQPQHF
>-|TRBJ2-7|TRBV7-2|TRBD1
TGTGCCAGCAGCCCCGGGACAGATTTCTACGAGCAGTACTTC
CASSPGTDFYEQYF
>once|TRBJ2-7|TRBV6-1|TRBD2
TGTGCCAGCAGTGGGACTAGCGGGAGTAACCCCTACGAGCAGTACTTC
CASSGTSGSNPYEQYF
>few|TRBJ1-2|TRBV6-5|-
TGTGCCAGCAGCACTAGGGTTATAGATGGCTACACCTTC
CASSTRVIDGYTF
>few|TRBJ1-5|TRBV10-2|-
TGCGCCAGCAGCCCATCGCAGGGGACTCAGCCCCAGCATTTT
CASSPSQGTQPQHF
>-|TRBJ2-1|TRBV11-2|TRBD2
TGTGCCAGCAGCGTAGGACTAGCGGGAGGCAATGAGCAGTTCTTC
CASSVGLAGGNEQFF
>-|TRBJ1-1|TRBV11-2|TRBD1
TGTGCCAGCAGCAGGACAGGGTCGTTCATGAACACTGAAGCTTTCTTT
CASSRTGSFMNTEAFF
>-|TRBJ1-4|TRBV7-2|TRBD1
TGTGCCAGCAGCTTTGGACAGGGAAGAATGTTTTTT
CASSFGQGRMFF
>few|TRBJ2-7|TRBV25-1|TRBD1
TGTGCCAGCAGAGTCCCCGGGACAGGGGGCGACGAGCAGTACTTC
CASRVPGTGGDEQYF
>-|TRBJ2-5|TRBV27|TRBD2
TGTGCCAGCAGTCAACTAGCGGGAGGGCAGGAGACCCAGTACTTC
CASSQLAGGQETQYF
>-|TRBJ2-6|TRBV11-3|-
TGTGCCAGCAGCTACCGCTTGGGGCAAAACTCTGGGGCCAACGTCCTGACTTTC
CASSYRLGQNSGANVLTF
>-|TRBJ2-7|TRBV15|TRBD1
TGTGCCACCAGCAGCCGGGACAGGGGATCCTACGAGCAGTACTTC
CATSSRDRGSYEQYF
>-|TRBJ2-1|TRBV30|-
TGTGCCTGGAGTGTACATCGGGGGAGGACCTACAATGAGCAGTTCTTC
CAWSVHRGRTYNEQFF
>-|TRBJ2-5|TRBV5-1|TRBD1
TGCGCCAGCAGCTGGGCGCGGACAGGGGGGGAGACCCAGTACTTC
CASSWARTGGETQYF
>-|TRBJ2-2|TRBV7-8|-
TGTGCCAGCCGGAGGACCACGAACACCGGGGAGCTGTTTTTT
CASRRTTNTGELFF
>-|TRBJ2-1|TRBV4-1|TRBD2
TGCGCCAGCAGCCGGGGCGGGGGGCTATCCTACAATGAGCAGTTCTTC
CASSRGGGLSYNEQFF
>-|TRBJ1-1|TRBV13|TRBD1
TGTGCCAGCAGCCGAGGGGGCACGAACACTGAAGCTTTCTTT
CASSRGGTNTEAFF
>once|TRBJ1-5|TRBV7-6|TRBD1
TGTGCCAGCAGCCACAGGGGAGGATGGAGCAATCAGCCCCAGCATTTT
CASSHRGGWSNQPQHF
>-|TRBJ2-3|TRBV4-3|-
TGCGCCAGCAGCCCCGTGGCCACAGATACGCAGTATTTT
CASSPVATDTQYF
>-|TRBJ1-5|TRBV10-3|TRBD1
TGTGCCATCAGTGATGGGACAGGGGGCAATCAGCCCCAGCATTTT
CAISDGTGGNQPQHF
>-|TRBJ2-7|TRBV5-4|-
TGTGCCAGCAGCGGCTCGGGGGCCTACGAGCAGTACTTC
CASSGSGAYEQYF
>-|TRBJ2-2|TRBV6-6|TRBD1
TGTGCCAGCAGTCAGGGGGCAAGAAGGGCCGGGGAGCTGTTTTTT
CASSQGARRAGELFF
>-|TRBJ1-3|TRBV4-1|-
TGCGCCAGCAGCCCTTTTGGAGCAGCTGGAAACACCATATATTTT
CASSPFGAAGNTIYF
>-|TRBJ2-5|TRBV5-1|TRBD1
TGCGCCAGCAGTTTGACAGGGTTAGAGACCCAGTACTTC
CASSLTGLETQYF
>-|TRBJ2-5|TRBV4-1|TRBD1
TGCGCCAGCAGCCCACGCGACAGGGTTCAAGAGACCCAGTACTTC
CASSPRDRVQETQYF